Listed here are 6 T cell receptor beta chains from one sample, sequenced in a study of blood T cell repertoires in COVID-19. Generated by immunoSEQ multiplex PCR, the TCRdb table keeps only in-frame clones and is missing some. This table holds fewer than 350,000 clones, roughly 85% found once. Input material: PBMCs or T cells enriched from blood (not recorded which). The receptors stem from a woman aged 30 to 39 who had been exposed to COVID-19.

This chain joins TRBV12-3 or TRBV12-4 and TRBJ1-1; a weak D match, TRBD1 (6 bases). The CDR3 sequence is 12 residues long. V lost 3 bases and J lost 11, with 13 bases in between. CDR3 in DNA: TGTGCCAGCAGTTTCAAGGGGGACGGGGCTTTCTTT. Translated: CASSFKGDGAFF.

J is TRBJ1-1 and V is TRBV5-1, with D possibly matching TRBD1 (5 bases). CDR1 and CDR2 (germline): SGHRS, YFSETQ. The CDR3 is 15 residues long. Trimming stripped 4 bases from V and 5 bases from J, with 18 bases between. The DNA for the CDR3 is TGCGCCAGCAGCCCACTACAGTGGGAGGGGACTGAAGCTTTCTTT. This sequence encodes CASSPLQWEGTEAFF.

The gene calls are TRBV10-3 and TRBJ1-6; D is uncertain. The CDR3 covers 15 residues. V was trimmed by 4 bases and J by 0 bases, leaving 7 bases between them. CDR1 and CDR2 from the germline V gene are ENHRY and SYGVKD. Here the CDR3 reads CAISVESSYNSPLHF. The CDR3 coding sequence is TGTGCCATCAGTGTTGAGAGCTCCTATAATTCACCCCTCCACTTT.

V and J are TRBV4-1 and TRBJ2-7; 10 nucleotides align to TRBD2. CDR1 is MGHRA, CDR2 YSYEKL, per germline. The CDR3 length is 16 residues. V trimming: 0 bases; J trimming: 6 bases; junction bases outside the gene matches: 8. The CDR3 is CASSQDTLAGVREQYF. In DNA form, the CDR3 reads TGCGCCAGCAGCCAAGATACCCTAGCGGGAGTTCGCGAGCAGTACTTC.

The V and J genes are TRBV6-4 and TRBJ1-6; no firm D call. This CDR3 has 13 residues. Per the germline V gene, CDR1 is MRHNA and CDR2 is SNTAGT. V lost 3 bases and J 7 bases, leaving 7 bases between the germline ends. In nucleotides, the CDR3 is TGTGCCAGCAGTGAGGAGAGAAATTCACCCCTCCACTTT. This encodes CASSEERNSPLHF.

This clone was recorded a few times. V and J are TRBV25-1 and TRBJ2-5, with 7 bases aligning to TRBD2. J lost 4 bases, V lost 5 bases, and 10 bases had no gene match. The germline V gene encodes CDR1 MGHDK and CDR2 SYGVNS. This CDR3 contains 15 residues. Here the CDR3 reads CASSSLGGNGETQYF. The DNA for the CDR3 is TGTGCCAGCAGTAGCCTCGGGGGGAACGGAGAGACCCAGTACTTC. Filled out from reference TRBV25-1 and TRBJ2-5, the complete variable domain reads EADIYQTPRYLVIGTGKKITLECSQTMGHDKMYWYQQDPGMELHLIHYSYGVNSTEKGDLSSESTVSRIRTEHFPLTLESARPSHTSQYLCASSSLGGNGETQYFGPGTRLLVL.